This record concerns one T cell receptor (beta chain) sequence. Libraries were prepared by immunoSEQ multiplex PCR; TCRdb keeps only in-frame clonotypes and omits some of them. The data show about 27,000 clones, with roughly 80% seen just once and 13% held by the top ten. This sample was included in a study of sequential checkpoint blockade in melanoma. In the study overall: Patients were randomized 1:1 to nivolumab-then-ipilimumab or ipilimumab-then-nivolumab first-line. After both sequences, patients received maintenance nivolumab.

Germline CDR1 reads SEHNR; CDR2 reads FQNEAQ (reference sequence). V lost 4 bases, J lost 6 bases, and 18 bases lay in between. The CDR3 runs to 16 residues. The treatment is: randomized to nivolumab then ipilimumab (arm A) or the reverse (arm B). Patients had received no earlier DNA-damaging chemotherapy. Specimen: CD8+ T cells sorted from blood (inferred from file names), collected from a patient given nivolumab and ipilimumab in sequence. The chain carries TRBV7-9 and TRBJ2-2, with D possibly being TRBD2 (6 bases). The TCR was taken from a human donor with melanoma. The DNA of the CDR3 is TGTGCCAGCAGCTCTAGTGCGGGGTCCGCAGCCGGGGAGCTGTTTTTT. It encodes CASSSSAGSAAGELFF.